This TCR beta chain is drawn from a study of PD-1 blockade in mismatch repair-deficient tumors. TCRs were sequenced from a few patients responding to pembrolizumab. Note on this clone: Its antigen is undetermined.

This table comes from immunoSEQ multiplex PCR, and its TCRdb copy is limited to in-frame clones, with some not included. The sample includes 55,000 to 85,000 clones, around four fifths of them seen just once. The CDR3 has 15 amino acids. Per germline, CDR1 SGHRS and CDR2 YFSETQ. Trimming removed 0 bases from V and 4 bases from J, with 13 bases in between. Findings and caveats of the study: After pembrolizumab, tumor-resident clones rose rapidly, then generally contracted before radiologic responses.

This TCR derives from an adult with mismatch repair-deficient cancer. The chain uses TRBV5-1 and TRBJ1-1, with no clear D. Sequenced material: peripheral blood, taken 2 weeks after starting pembrolizumab. CDR3 region: CASSLAQGGATEAFF. CDR3 coding DNA: TGCGCCAGCAGCTTGGCCCAAGGCGGAGCCACTGAAGCTTTCTTT.